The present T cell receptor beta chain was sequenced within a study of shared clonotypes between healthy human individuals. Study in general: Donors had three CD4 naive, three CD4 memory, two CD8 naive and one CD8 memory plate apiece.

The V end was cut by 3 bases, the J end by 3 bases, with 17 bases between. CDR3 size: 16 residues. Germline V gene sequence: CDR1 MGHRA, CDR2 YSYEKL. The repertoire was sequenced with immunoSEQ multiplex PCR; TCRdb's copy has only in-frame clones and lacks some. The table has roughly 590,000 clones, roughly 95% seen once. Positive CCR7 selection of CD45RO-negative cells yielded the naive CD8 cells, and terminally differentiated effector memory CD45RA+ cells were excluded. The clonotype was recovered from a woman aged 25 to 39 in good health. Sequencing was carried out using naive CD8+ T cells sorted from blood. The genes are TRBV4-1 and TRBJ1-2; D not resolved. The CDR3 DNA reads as TGCGCCAGCAGCCACAACACCGGACTGGACCACTATGGCTACACCTTC. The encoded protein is CASSHNTGLDHYGYTF.